One and the same sample provided the 2 T cell receptor beta chains below, sequenced in a study of OX40 agonist ivuxolimab in advanced cancers. The repertoire was sequenced with immunoSEQ multiplex PCR; TCRdb's copy has only in-frame clones and lacks some. This sample has approximately 75,000 clones, with roughly 78% found just once. The sequences come from CD4+ or CD8+ T cells sorted from blood, collected in a trial of the OX40 agonist ivuxolimab. Source of these receptors: an adult with an advanced solid tumor such as melanoma, head and neck, liver or kidney cancer.

In its sample, this clone was seen once. The chain uses TRBV5-1 and TRBJ1-2; D remains ambiguous. The ends were cut back, 0 bases at V and 4 bases at J, with 10 bases in the middle. The CDR3 runs 14 residues. CDR1 is SGHRS, CDR2 YFSETQ, per germline. The chain's CDR3 is CASSLVVGPYGYTF. The CDR3, as DNA: TGCGCCAGCAGCTTGGTTGTCGGCCCCTATGGCTACACCTTC.

This clone was counted only a few times. The chain employs TRBV7-8 and TRBJ1-4; 7 bases map to TRBD1. V shed 2 bases and J 7 bases; nucleotides not matched to a gene: 7. Germline V lookup: CDR1 SGHVS, CDR2 FQNEAQ. This CDR3 has 15 amino acids. The CDR3 DNA follows: TGTGCCAGCAGCTTAAGGCGTCGACAGGGTGAAAAACTGTTTTTT. Its protein product is CASSLRRRQGEKLFF.